The present T cell receptor (beta chain) was sequenced within a study of shared clonotypes between healthy human individuals. V was clipped by 1 base and J by 11 bases, with 11 bases between them. Germline assignment: CDR1 SGHDN and CDR2 FVKESK. This CDR3 is 12 amino acids long. The table came from immunoSEQ multiplex PCR; TCRdb's copy has only in-frame clones and leaves some out. The sample carries some 1.5 million clones, around 98% recorded once. The V gene is TRBV14, the J gene TRBJ1-1; D is ambiguous. The source of this sequence is a man aged 25 to 40 in good health. Sequencing used naive CD4+ T cells sorted from blood. Subset meaning: CD45RA+ positively selected. For the CDR3, the DNA is TGTGCCAGCAGCCAAGGAGGGAGGGTGGCTTTCTTT. It yields the protein CASSQGGRVAFF.